What follows are 16 T cell receptor beta chains derived from one specimen sequenced in a study of blood T cells in healthy people across ages. Next came a second PCR, run for about 7 to 11 cycles, which used a sample-barcoded 5' primer along with a J-beta primer mix. TCRdb reprocessed the 5' RACE reads with MiXCR, giving one entry per CDR3 protein. The sample lists 1.5 million to 1.8 million distinct CDR3 sequences, roughly 43% occurring once. Sequencing was done on a sample of blood. The origin of the receptors is a woman aged 18-29 years in good health.

J is TRBJ1-1 and V is TRBV6-5, with 8 bases fitting TRBD1. The CDR3 sequence is 15 residues long. In germline, CDR1 is MNHEY, CDR2 SVGAGI. Germline trimming cut 2 bases from V and 2 bases from J; bases unmatched to any gene: 4. This CDR3 is CASSYRTGYNTEAFF. The CDR3 DNA reads as TGTGCCAGCAGTTACCGGACAGGGTACAACACTGAAGCTTTCTTT.

The chain carries TRBV7-9 and TRBJ1-4; D possibly corresponds to TRBD1 (6 bases). V lost 2 bases and J lost 4, with 14 bases in between. Germline V lookup: CDR1 SEHNR, CDR2 FQNEAQ (reference sequence). CDR3 size: 16 residues. CDR3 residues: CASSLPRGSVNEKLFF. CDR3 DNA sequence: TGTGCCAGCAGCTTACCCAGGGGAAGTGTTAATGAAAAACTGTTTTTT.

This clonotype has just a few counts. The chain combines TRBV29-1 with TRBJ1-2; D is undetermined. The ends were cut back, 4 bases at V and 1 base at J, with 4 bases in the middle. The V gene's germline CDR1 is SQVTM and CDR2 ANQGSEA. CDR3 length equals 11 residues. The CDR3 bases are TGCAGCGTTGCTGTTAACTATGGCTACACCTTC. Protein sequence: CSVAVNYGYTF.

V usage is TRBV5-1 and J usage is TRBJ1-1; D remains unclear. The germline V gene encodes CDR1 SGHRS and CDR2 YFSETQ. V lost 0 bases and J lost 1, with 7 bases in between. The CDR3 runs to 14 residues. CDR3 nucleotides: TGCGCCAGCAGCTTGGACGGGCCGAACACTGAAGCTTTCTTT. It translates to CASSLDGPNTEAFF. Full variable domain (missing parts from reference TRBV5-1 and TRBJ1-1): KAGVTQTPRYLIKTRGQQVTLSCSPISGHRSVSWYQQTPGQGLQFLFEYFSETQRNKGNFPGRFSGRQFSNSRSEMNVSTLELGDSALYLCASSLDGPNTEAFFGQGTRLTVV.

CDR3 sequence reads: CASSFTGTAYTF. The CDR3 bases are TGTGCCAGCAGTTTTACCGGGACAGCCTACACCTTC. The J gene is TRBJ1-2, the V gene TRBV12-3 or TRBV12-4; 7 bases are a match to TRBD1. V dropped 3 bases and J dropped 10; count of bases not matched to a gene: 5. CDR3 length equals 12 residues.

The chain has TRBV7-2 and TRBJ2-3, with D hard to call. Trimming removed 3 bases from V and 1 base from J, with 8 bases in between. CDR1 and CDR2 from the germline V gene are SGHTA and FQGNSA. This CDR3 has 14 amino acids. The CDR3: CASSFSSRTDTQYF. The CDR3 nucleotides read TGTGCCAGCAGCTTCAGCTCGCGCACAGATACGCAGTATTTT.

Points on this clonotype: Lacking the conserved final phenylalanine or tryptophan, this CDR3 likely reflects a read error. The rearrangement links TRBV14 to TRBJ2-1; weak D call: TRBD1 (6 bases). Trimming pared 1 base from V and 10 bases from J, leaving 11 bases between. The CDR3 runs to 13 residues. Germline V gene lookup returns CDR1 SGHDN and CDR2 FVKESK. CDR3 sequence: CASSQVYGTEQFV. For the CDR3, the DNA is TGTGCCAGCAGCCAAGTTTATGGGACAGAGCAGTTCGTC.

Only a few counts were recorded for this clonotype. This chain connects TRBV9 to TRBJ2-1; 10 bases map to TRBD2. V gave up 4 bases and J gave up 7 bases; unmatched junction bases: 11. The germline V gene encodes CDR1 SGDLS and CDR2 YYNGEE. This CDR3 region has 16 residues. CDR3 bases: TGTGCCAGCAGCCGAAGTAGGCTAGCGGGAGCAAATGAGCAGTTCTTC. Amino acid sequence: CASSRSRLAGANEQFF.

This clonotype was counted only a few times. The chain has TRBV7-9 and TRBJ2-5; no reliable D call. Trimming took 8 bases from V and 11 from J, leaving 15 bases between them. The V gene's germline CDR1 is SEHNR and CDR2 FQNEAQ (reference sequence). This CDR3 is 11 amino acids long. CDR3 sequence: CASFGYNEQYF. CDR3 coding DNA: TGTGCCAGCTTCGGTTACAATGAGCAGTACTTC.

This clonotype has a handful of counts. This rearrangement joins TRBV29-1 to TRBJ2-5; 10 bases map to TRBD1. The assigned J gene may be wrong: the sequence end matches TRBJ2-7 better. Germline V gene data show CDR1 as SQVTM and CDR2 as ANQGSEA. This CDR3 region has 13 residues. The CDR3 coding sequence is TGCAGCGTAGGGACAGGGGATACCTACGAGCAGTACTTC. Translation gives CSVGTGDTYEQYF.

The V and J genes are TRBV7-2 and TRBJ2-3, with 9 bases fitting TRBD2. The CDR3 spans 16 residues. CDR1 and CDR2 from the germline V gene are SGHTA and FQGNSA. V gave up 5 bases and J gave up 4 bases; unmatched junction bases: 10. CDR3 sequence (DNA): TGTGCCAGCAGCCCATATAGCGGGAGAGGTGCAGATACGCAGTATTTT. It yields the protein CASSPYSGRGADTQYF.

This clonotype was observed a few times. This chain joins TRBV27 and TRBJ2-3; D uncertain. Per the germline V gene, CDR1 is MNHEY and CDR2 is SMNVEV (reference sequence). Trimming removed 5 bases at V and 0 bases at J, with 9 bases between. This CDR3 has 14 amino acids. CDR3 in DNA: TGTGCCAGCAGTCGCCGAGCCAGCACAGATACGCAGTATTTT. Translating it yields CASSRRASTDTQYF.

This clonotype was seen a handful of times. The DNA for the CDR3 is TGCAGTGCTAGAGACACAGCGGGGGGGCCTCAGAATGAGCAGTACTTC. Its translation is CSARDTAGGPQNEQYF. The chain is built from TRBV20-1 and TRBJ2-7; 10 positions match TRBD2. The junction had 12 bases not matched to a gene; V was cut back by 0 bases and J by 7 bases. This CDR3 has 16 residues. Germline values: CDR1 DFQATT, CDR2 SNEGSKA (reference sequence).

The V gene is TRBV28, the J gene TRBJ2-1, with 9 bases matching TRBD2. The CDR3 runs 16 residues. Unmatched junction bases numbered 7, after V lost 7 bases and J lost 0 bases. Germline CDR1 reads MDHEN; CDR2 reads SYDVKM. CDR3 amino acids: CASKPSGRLSYNEQFF. As DNA, the CDR3 is TGTGCCAGCAAACCCAGCGGGAGGCTCTCCTACAATGAGCAGTTCTTC. Full variable domain (outside the CDR3, taken from reference TRBV28 and TRBJ2-1): DVKVTQSSRYLVKRTGEKVFLECVQDMDHENMFWYRQDPGLGLRLIYFSYDVKMKEKGDIPEGYSVSREKKERFSLILESASTNQTSMYLCASKPSGRLSYNEQFFGPGTRLTVL.

V and J are TRBV5-1 and TRBJ1-1; D unclear. Germline values: CDR1 SGHRS, CDR2 YFSETQ. Trimming took 1 base from V and 3 from J, leaving 13 bases between them. CDR3 length: 15 residues. The CDR3 DNA sequence: TGCGCCAGCAGCTTGTTTCCGGGAACGGACACTGAAGCTTTCTTT. It yields the protein CASSLFPGTDTEAFF.

The chain joins TRBV5-1 to TRBJ2-5; 8 nucleotides align to TRBD2. The CDR3 totals 14 residues. Per germline, CDR1 SGHRS and CDR2 YFSETQ. J gave up 5 bases and V 0 bases, and 3 bases lay outside the gene matches. The CDR3 DNA reads TGCGCCAGCAGCTTGGCCGGGACTAGTGAGACCCAGTACTTC. This sequence encodes CASSLAGTSETQYF.